The clone carrying this TCR beta chain occurred many times. Its antigen is not identified. TCRdb passed the 5' RACE reads through MiXCR, listing each CDR3 protein once. The sample has tens of thousands of distinct CDR3 sequences; 2.5% to 3% are singletons. This sample is part of a study of neurological immune-mediated disorders. General study results and limits: Among 34 multiple sclerosis patients, phylogenetic grouping put the repertoires of 18 into a single related-CDR3 cluster, a possible signature.

The TCR comes from a woman aged 30 to 39 with multiple sclerosis. Source material: PBMCs.

DNA for the CDR3: TGTGCCACCAGCAGAGATCTGGCGGTCCAAGAGACCCAGTACTTC. Amino acids: CATSRDLAVQETQYF. V gene TRBV15 combines with J gene TRBJ2-5, with unresolved D. This CDR3 contains 15 residues. Germline V gene sequence: CDR1 LNHNV, CDR2 YYDKDF (reference sequence). V shed 0 bases and J shed 1 base, with 9 bases lying between them.